Listed here are 14 T cell receptor beta chains from one sample, sequenced in a study of shared clonotypes between healthy human individuals. The method was immunoSEQ multiplex PCR; TCRdb's version includes in-frame clones alone and lacks a portion of them. The sample holds a few million clones, just over 90% seen once. The sample comprised naive CD4+ T cells from PBMCs. Subset meaning: CD45RA+ positively selected. The source is a man younger than 35 in good health. Some clones in this sample may be carry-over from other donors' samples.

This clone was seen only once. This chain uses TRBV7-2 with TRBJ1-4; D is undetermined. This CDR3 comprises 16 residues. V was cut by 5 bases and J by 8 bases, with 21 bases left in between. Germline V gene lookup returns CDR1 SGHTA and CDR2 FQGNSA. The CDR3 bases are TGTGCCAGCAGCCCCGATAGTTTCCACCGAAGCGAAAAACTGTTTTTT. It translates to CASSPDSFHRSEKLFF.

This chain connects TRBV19 to TRBJ2-7; TRBD2 agrees at 14 bases. The CDR3 is 16 residues long. Germline V gene data show CDR1 as LNHDA and CDR2 as SQIVND (reference sequence). The V gene end was trimmed by 5 bases and the J gene end by 7 bases; junction bases not matched to a gene: 10. For the CDR3, the DNA is TGTGCCAGTAGTGTTACGACTAGCGGGAGGGCCGGTGAGCAGTACTTC. Encoded protein: CASSVTTSGRAGEQYF.

This rearrangement joins TRBV29-1 to TRBJ2-7; TRBD1 or TRBD2 may be the D gene (5 bases each). The germline V gene has CDR1 SQVTM and CDR2 ANQGSEA. V lost 7 bases to trimming and J lost 3 bases, with 19 bases between them. This CDR3 comprises 14 residues. CDR3 loop: CSAARDVGNYEQYF. In DNA form, the CDR3 reads TGCAGCGCTGCACGGGACGTAGGAAACTACGAGCAGTACTTC.

This clone was seen just once. This chain links TRBV25-1 with TRBJ2-3, with D perhaps assigned TRBD1 or TRBD2 (5 bases each). The CDR3 has 13 residues. V gave up 3 bases and J gave up 4 bases, with 8 bases separating them. Germline-derived CDR1 and CDR2 are MGHDK and SYGVNS. CDR3: CASSDLGADTQYF. In DNA form, the CDR3 reads TGTGCCAGCAGTGATCTGGGGGCAGATACGCAGTATTTT.

The chain carries TRBV5-4 and TRBJ2-3, with 10 bases lining up with TRBD2. Germline trimming cut 0 bases from V and 2 bases from J; bases unmatched to any gene: 12. This CDR3 has 19 amino acids. In germline, CDR1 is SGHNT, CDR2 YYREEE (reference sequence). The CDR3 DNA follows: TGTGCCAGCAGCTTGGGGCGGACTAGCGGCTCAAGATACACAGATACGCAGTATTTT. This gives the protein CASSLGRTSGSRYTDTQYF.

The J gene is TRBJ2-7, the V gene TRBV29-1; 7 bases line up with TRBD2. Looked up from germline, CDR1 is SQVTM and CDR2 is ANQGSEA. After removal of 2 bases from V and 6 bases from J, the junction contained 10 bases not matched to a gene. This CDR3 comprises 14 residues. The CDR3: CSVERWGTTREQYF. The CDR3 DNA sequence: TGCAGCGTTGAAAGATGGGGGACTACCCGCGAGCAGTACTTC.

The V gene is TRBV5-1, the J gene TRBJ1-4, with D uncertain. CDR1 is SGHRS and CDR2 is YFSETQ in the germline V gene. CDR3 length equals 15 residues. Trimming took off 0 bases at V and 7 bases at J, with 13 bases between the two ends. In DNA, the CDR3 is TGCGCCAGCAGCTTGGAGGGCAGTCGGAGTGAAAAACTGTTTTTT. It encodes CASSLEGSRSEKLFF.

This clone was found once. At the DNA level, this CDR3 is encoded by other sequences in the same sample as well. This CDR3 reads CASSVGTGGGETQYF. CDR3 bases: TGTGCCAGCAGCGTAGGGACAGGGGGCGGAGAGACCCAGTACTTC. V usage is TRBV9 and J usage is TRBJ2-5, with 11 bases matching TRBD1. Germline assignment: CDR1 SGDLS and CDR2 YYNGEE. The CDR3 runs 15 residues. The V gene end was trimmed by 0 bases and the J gene end by 4 bases; junction bases not matched to a gene: 2.

The chain combines TRBV10-3 with TRBJ2-7, with TRBD2 matching over 11 bases. With V trimmed by 10 bases and J by 3 bases, 8 bases remained unmatched. This CDR3 has 14 residues. The V gene's germline CDR1 is ENHRY and CDR2 SYGVKD. CDR3 nucleotide sequence: TGTGCCACCAGCCCGGGACTAGCGGTCTACGAGCAGTACTTC. Protein sequence: CATSPGLAVYEQYF.

The chain joins TRBV5-1 to TRBJ2-4, with TRBD1 matching 7 bases. This CDR3 has 13 amino acids. Germline values: CDR1 SGHRS, CDR2 YFSETQ. V shed 5 bases and J 3 bases; nucleotides not matched to a gene: 2. The DNA of the CDR3 is TGCGCCAGCAGGAGGGACAGCAAAAACATTCAGTACTTC. Protein sequence: CASRRDSKNIQYF.

The J gene is TRBJ2-7, the V gene TRBV23-1, with D unresolved. TRBV23-1 qualifies as an ORF whose function is uncertain. The CDR3 contains 16 residues. Trimming took off 3 bases at V and 0 bases at J, with 15 bases between the two ends. CDR3 sequence (DNA): TGCGCCAGCAGTCAGTACCGTGGTCCCAGCTCCTACGAGCAGTACTTC. Its protein is CASSQYRGPSSYEQYF.

The rearrangement joins TRBV28 to TRBJ1-3; tentatively, D is TRBD1 (5 bases). V lost 3 bases and J lost 6, with 12 bases in between. CDR1 and CDR2 from the germline V gene are MDHEN and SYDVKM. CDR3 length equals 14 residues. CDR3 in amino acids: CASSLGPIENTIYF. The CDR3 region has the DNA TGTGCCAGCAGTTTGGGGCCCATCGAAAACACCATATATTTT. The full variable domain, completed using reference TRBV28 and TRBJ1-3, is DVKVTQSSRYLVKRTGEKVFLECVQDMDHENMFWYRQDPGLGLRLIYFSYDVKMKEKGDIPEGYSVSREKKERFSLILESASTNQTSMYLCASSLGPIENTIYFGEGSWLTVV.

This clone was recorded a few times. The V gene is TRBV4-1, the J gene TRBJ1-5, with 10 nucleotides matching TRBD1. Germline CDR1 and CDR2: MGHRA and YSYEKL. The CDR3 runs to 15 residues. V lost 3 bases to trimming and J lost 6 bases; unmatched junction nucleotides: 5. The CDR3 sequence is CASSQGDRGFQPQHF. CDR3 in DNA: TGCGCCAGCAGCCAGGGGGACAGGGGTTTTCAGCCCCAGCATTTT.

The rearrangement links TRBV11-1 to TRBJ1-1; no firm D call. V dropped 5 bases and J dropped 1 base, with 11 bases sitting between them. The germline V gene has CDR1 SGHAT and CDR2 FQDESV (reference sequence). The CDR3 contains 14 residues. CDR3 DNA: TGTGCCAGCAGCAACAGACTCACGAACACTGAAGCTTTCTTT. Its translation: CASSNRLTNTEAFF.